The 30 T cell receptor beta chains presented below share a single source sample, sequenced in a study of beta chain features in type 1 diabetes (dated by TCRdb to about 2018). The method was the immunoSEQ multiplex PCR assay. The entire amount of isolated RNA was reverse transcribed using the High Capacity cDNA Reverse Transcription Kit, so the sequenced TCRB transcripts were expressed ones. In its TCRdb copy, this immuneACCESS table keeps in-frame sequences only and misses some clones. Where compared with another copy, unresolved V genes explain less than half of these, and the others have no known cause. Counted in this sample were 200,000 to 250,000 clones; 9.6% of them appeared once. The ten largest account for just under 0.035% of the sample. The sequencing input was naive CD4+ T cells from blood. The label giving this sample's cell subset or site can be read as: true naive CD4+ T cells. The receptors derive from a young woman in good health.

This clone appeared once. V is TRBV7-2 and J is TRBJ2-2, with D possibly TRBD2 on 6 matching bases. The CDR3 is 15 residues long. Between the trimmed V and J ends, which lost 7 bases and 4 bases, there was a span of 16 bases. Germline assignment: CDR1 SGHTA and CDR2 FQGNSA. This chain's CDR3 is CASITGTVPTGELFF. The CDR3 region has the DNA TGTGCCAGCATTACCGGGACTGTACCCACCGGGGAGCTGTTTTTT.

This clone was detected a few times. The V gene is TRBV2, the J gene TRBJ2-5; 7 bases agree with TRBD1. The CDR3 is made up of 13 amino acids. With 8 bases clipped from V and 4 bases from J, the junction kept 7 bases outside the gene matches. CDR1 SNHLY and CDR2 FYNNEI come from the germline V gene. The CDR3 is CASGYRGSETQYF. As DNA, the CDR3 is TGTGCCAGCGGGTACAGGGGATCAGAGACCCAGTACTTC. Supplemented by reference TRBV2 and TRBJ2-5, the full variable domain reads EPEVTQTPSHQVTQMGQEVILRCVPISNHLYFYWYRQILGQKVEFLVSFYNNEISEKSEIFDDQFSVERPDGSNFTLKIRSTKLEDSAMYFCASGYRGSETQYFGPGTRLLVL.

This clone was picked up a small number of times. The rearrangement uses TRBV6-1 and TRBJ2-7, with TRBD1 matching over 10 bases. CDR3 length: 14 residues. Germline loops: CDR1 MNHNS, CDR2 SASEGT. Unmatched junction bases numbered 9, after V lost 11 bases and J lost 2 bases. The CDR3 here is CAGHRGTGAYEQYF. CDR3 DNA: TGTGCCGGACACCGAGGGACAGGGGCCTACGAGCAGTACTTC.

This clone was seen a handful of times. For the CDR3, the DNA is TGTGCGGTACAGGGGTACGAAGAGACCCAGTACTTC. Translation: CAVQGYEETQYF. J is TRBJ2-5 and V is TRBV19; 7 bases match TRBD1. Per the germline V gene, CDR1 is LNHDA and CDR2 is SQIVND (reference sequence). The CDR3 has 12 residues.

Regarding this clone: Other DNA sequences in this specimen translate into the identical CDR3. V and J are TRBV5-1 and TRBJ2-1, with 13 bases that match TRBD2. CDR3 length: 15 amino acids. V lost 4 bases to trimming and J lost 5 bases; unmatched junction nucleotides: 3. Germline assignment: CDR1 SGHRS and CDR2 YFSETQ. The CDR3 nucleotides read TGCGCCAGCAGCCCGGGACTAGCGGGGAACAATGAGCAGTTCTTC. Its protein is CASSPGLAGNNEQFF.

This rearrangement joins TRBV18 to TRBJ1-1; D perhaps matches TRBD1 (5 bases). The germline CDR1 and CDR2 sequences are KGHSH and LQKENI. V dropped 1 base and J dropped 9 bases, with 18 bases sitting between them. The CDR3 spans 15 residues. CDR3 nucleotide sequence: TGTGCCAGCTCACCACTTGAACTGGGGCCGCCGAAAGCTTTCTTT. As protein: CASSPLELGPPKAFF.

This clone was seen only a few times. The CDR3 DNA reads as TGTGCCAGCAGTTTTGGTGGCGGGACAGGGTTAAACATTCAGTACTTC. Translated, it gives CASSFGGGTGLNIQYF. The V call is TRBV28, the J call TRBJ2-4, with TRBD1 identical over 9 bases. The trim removed 3 bases at V and 6 bases at J, leaving 9 bases unmatched. The CDR3 loop spans 16 amino acids. Per germline, CDR1 MDHEN and CDR2 SYDVKM.

The V and J genes are TRBV18 and TRBJ2-3; 7 bases match TRBD2. CDR3 length: 16 residues. Germline values: CDR1 KGHSH, CDR2 LQKENI. V lost 5 bases, J lost 1 base, and 9 bases stayed unmatched. This chain's CDR3 is CASSSRSGLGTDTQYF. The CDR3 DNA follows: TGTGCCAGCTCATCTCGTAGCGGGCTCGGCACAGATACGCAGTATTTT.

The chain has TRBV11-2 and TRBJ1-2; perhaps TRBD1 as D (5 bases). This CDR3 has 15 residues. Trimming took 7 bases from V and 9 from J, leaving 24 bases between them. In germline, CDR1 is SGHAT, CDR2 FQNNGV. The CDR3 sequence: CASTSVRGGIGSYTF. DNA of the CDR3: TGTGCCAGCACCTCTGTCCGGGGGGGGATTGGCAGCTACACCTTC. Looking up the rest from reference TRBV11-2 and TRBJ1-2 gives the full variable domain: EAGVAQSPRYKIIEKRQSVAFWCNPISGHATLYWYQQILGQGPKLLIQFQNNGVVDDSQLPKDRFSAERLKGVDSTLKIQPAKLEDSAVYLCASTSVRGGIGSYTFGSGTRLTVV.

The rearrangement uses TRBV13 and TRBJ1-1, with D maybe TRBD1 (5 bases). This CDR3 contains 14 residues. V lost 5 bases and J 4 bases, leaving 14 bases between the germline ends. CDR1 and CDR2 (germline): PRHDT, FYEKMQ (reference sequence). The CDR3 DNA reads as TGTGCCAGCAGCCCCCCACCTACAGGCACTGAAGCTTTCTTT. Amino acid sequence: CASSPPPTGTEAFF.

The chain is built from TRBV10-1 and TRBJ1-1; D unresolved. The length of the CDR3 is 14 residues. Per germline, CDR1 WNHNN and CDR2 SYGVQD (reference sequence). Trimming removed 3 bases from V and 5 bases from J, with 13 bases in between. The CDR3 sequence: CASSETALSTEAFF. The CDR3 region has the DNA TGCGCCAGCAGTGAAACAGCTTTAAGTACTGAAGCTTTCTTT.

The CDR3: CASSAGTGVGPQHF. CDR3 coding DNA: TGTGCCAGCAGTGCCGGGACAGGGGTCGGGCCCCAGCATTTT. The chain combines TRBV28 with TRBJ1-5; 10 bases line up with TRBD1. The germline CDR1 and CDR2 sequences are MDHEN and SYDVKM. J gave up 9 bases and V 5 bases, and 7 bases lay outside the gene matches. This CDR3 region has 14 residues.

The rearrangement uses TRBV30 and TRBJ1-5, with D perhaps matching TRBD1 (5 bases). Per germline, CDR1 GTSNPN and CDR2 SVGIG (reference sequence). V was trimmed by 3 bases and J by 0 bases, leaving 12 bases between them. The CDR3 runs 15 residues. Here the CDR3 reads CAWRRGLNSNQPQHF. In nucleotides, the CDR3 is TGTGCCTGGAGGAGGGGACTCAATAGCAATCAGCCCCAGCATTTT.

This clone was detected only once. This chain links TRBV9 with TRBJ2-7; maybe TRBD2 (6 bases). With 4 bases removed from V and 3 bases from J, the gap between germline ends came to 11 bases. CDR3 length: 13 amino acids. CDR1 and CDR2 (germline): SGDLS, YYNGEE. CDR3 nucleotides: TGTGCCAGCAGCCAGAACGGGGGCTACGAGCAGTACTTC. Protein: CASSQNGGYEQYF. The whole variable domain, remainder taken from reference TRBV9 and TRBJ2-7, is DSGVTQTPKHLITATGQRVTLRCSPRSGDLSVYWYQQSLDQGLQFLIQYYNGEERAKGNILERFSAQQFPDLHSELNLSSLELGDSALYFCASSQNGGYEQYFGPGTRLTVT.

This clone has only a few counts. This sequence joins TRBV5-1 and TRBJ2-1, with TRBD2 identical over 10 bases. The CDR3 contains 15 residues. V lost 4 bases to trimming and J lost 0 bases; unmatched junction nucleotides: 1. Per the germline V gene, CDR1 is SGHRS and CDR2 is YFSETQ. The CDR3 region is CASSVAGGSYNEQFF. The CDR3 DNA follows: TGCGCCAGCAGCGTAGCGGGGGGCTCCTACAATGAGCAGTTCTTC.

This chain joins TRBV30 and TRBJ2-7, with D possibly TRBD1 on 5 matching bases. Germline assignment: CDR1 GTSNPN and CDR2 SVGIG (reference sequence). This CDR3 is 12 amino acids long. V gave up 2 bases and J gave up 3 bases, with 8 bases separating them. The CDR3 sequence is CAWSPQGYEQYF. CDR3 sequence (DNA): TGTGCCTGGAGTCCCCAGGGCTACGAGCAGTACTTC. Using reference TRBV30 and TRBJ2-7 for the parts outside the CDR3, the full variable domain is SQTIHQWPATLVQPVGSPLSLECTVEGTSNPNLYWYRQAAGRGLQLLFYSVGIGQISSEVPQNLSASRPQDRQFILSSKKLLLSDSGFYLCAWSPQGYEQYFGPGTRLTVT.

The CDR3 is CASREQGYGYTF. CDR3 DNA sequence: TGTGCCAGCAGGGAACAGGGATATGGCTACACCTTC. The rearrangement joins TRBV7-9 to TRBJ1-2; D is perhaps TRBD1 (6 bases). This CDR3 spans 12 amino acids. Germline V CDR1 and CDR2: SEHNR, FQNEAQ (reference sequence). V lost 6 bases and J 5 bases, leaving 10 bases between the germline ends. Using reference TRBV7-9 and TRBJ1-2 for the parts outside the CDR3, the full variable domain is DTGVSQNPRHKITKRGQNVTFRCDPISEHNRLYWYRQTLGQGPEFLTYFQNEAQLEKSRLLSDRFSAERPKGSFSTLEIQRTEQGDSAMYLCASREQGYGYTFGSGTRLTVV.

The CDR3: CASSLWGDRGSEQYF. In DNA, the CDR3 is TGCGCCAGCAGCTTGTGGGGGGACAGGGGATCCGAGCAGTACTTC. The chain couples TRBV5-1 to TRBJ2-7; 10 bases line up with TRBD1. Germline-derived CDR1 and CDR2 are SGHRS and YFSETQ. The CDR3 runs to 15 residues. Germline trimming cut 1 base from V and 6 bases from J; bases unmatched to any gene: 7.

This clone has a handful of counts. This chain uses TRBV5-1 with TRBJ2-1; 11 bases are shared with TRBD2. V dropped 0 bases and J dropped 4; count of bases not matched to a gene: 9. From germline, CDR1 is SGHRS and CDR2 YFSETQ. The CDR3 sequence is 18 residues long. This CDR3 is CASSLVAGGPFGYNEQFF. The DNA for the CDR3 is TGCGCCAGCAGCTTGGTAGCGGGAGGGCCGTTTGGGTACAATGAGCAGTTCTTC.

This clone has just a few counts. The rearrangement uses TRBV7-9 and TRBJ1-2; 8 nucleotides agree with TRBD1. The CDR3 loop spans 13 amino acids. From germline, CDR1 is SEHNR and CDR2 FQNEAQ (reference sequence). V was clipped by 5 bases and J by 6 bases; unmatched bases: 5. The DNA of the CDR3 is TGTGCCAGCAGCCTGGCAGGGGGCAATGGCTACACCTTC. It codes for CASSLAGGNGYTF.

The chain joins TRBV6-1 to TRBJ2-3, with D maybe TRBD1 (5 bases). This CDR3 contains 17 residues. Trimming stripped 2 bases from V and 1 base from J, with 16 bases between. Germline-derived CDR1 and CDR2 are MNHNS and SASEGT. CDR3 in amino acids: CASSELVQALRTDTQYF. DNA of the CDR3: TGTGCCAGCAGTGAACTAGTACAGGCCCTACGCACAGATACGCAGTATTTT.

This clone was counted only a few times. This chain joins TRBV10-2 and TRBJ2-5, with 8 bases that match TRBD2. The CDR3 contains 16 residues. The V segment lost 2 bases and the J segment 4 bases; nucleotides outside the gene matches: 9. Germline V gene data show CDR1 as WSHSY and CDR2 as SAAADI. In DNA, the CDR3 is TGCGCCAGCAGTGAGAGGGGACTAGGGGGGGGAGAGACCCAGTACTTC. Its translation: CASSERGLGGGETQYF.

There are a few counts of this clone. This chain connects TRBV29-1 to TRBJ1-1; D might be TRBD1 (6 bases). V lost 4 bases and J 5 bases, leaving 17 bases between the germline ends. The CDR3 loop spans 14 amino acids. Germline CDR1 SQVTM, CDR2 ANQGSEA. This CDR3 reads CSVADGTGNTEAFF. The CDR3 DNA reads TGCAGCGTTGCCGACGGTACAGGGAATACTGAAGCTTTCTTT.

This rearrangement joins TRBV18 to TRBJ1-2; TRBD1 matches 7 bases. The germline CDR1 and CDR2 sequences are KGHSH and LQKENI. The CDR3 extends over 14 amino acids. With V trimmed by 3 bases and J by 5 bases, 6 bases remained unmatched. The CDR3 DNA is TGTGCCAGCTCACCGACAGGGACGGGTTATGGCTACACCTTC. The encoded protein is CASSPTGTGYGYTF.

This clone was observed a handful of times. The chain links TRBV19 to TRBJ1-5; D is perhaps TRBD1 (5 bases). The ends were cut back, 6 bases at V and 1 base at J, with 13 bases in the middle. Germline CDR1 is LNHDA and CDR2 is SQIVND (reference sequence). The CDR3 is 15 residues long. The CDR3 DNA is TGTGCCAGTAGCCCCGGGGGGGTGAGCAATCAGCCCCAGCATTTT. Its protein is CASSPGGVSNQPQHF.

CDR3 loop: CASSSLDSSHSGNTIYF. The CDR3 DNA sequence: TGTGCCAGCAGCTCCCTGGACAGTTCCCACTCTGGAAACACCATATATTTT. The chain employs TRBV7-6 and TRBJ1-3; a possible D gene is TRBD1 (6 bases). Trimming took 4 bases from V and 0 from J, leaving 16 bases between them. Germline CDR1 SGHVS, CDR2 FNYEAQ. CDR3 length: 17 residues.

V gene TRBV10-3 combines with J gene TRBJ1-2; D gene unclear. This CDR3 has 11 residues. The ends were cut back, 3 bases at V and 5 bases at J, with 4 bases in the middle. Per the germline V gene, CDR1 is ENHRY and CDR2 is SYGVKD. The CDR3 region has the DNA TGTGCCATCAGTGACCAATATGGCTACACCTTC. It is translated as CAISDQYGYTF.

This clone has a handful of counts. This chain links TRBV15 with TRBJ2-7; D gene uncertain. Trimming pared 3 bases from V and 6 bases from J, leaving 12 bases between. In germline, CDR1 is LNHNV, CDR2 YYDKDF (reference sequence). The CDR3 is made up of 13 amino acids. Here the CDR3 DNA reads TGTGCCACCAGCAGGCCCCCCTCGAGCGAGCAGTACTTC. This gives the protein CATSRPPSSEQYF. Full variable domain (rest looked up from reference TRBV15 and TRBJ2-7): DAMVIQNPRYQVTQFGKPVTLSCSQTLNHNVMYWYQQKSSQAPKLLFHYYDKDFNNEADTPDNFQSRRPNTSFCFLDIRSPGLGDTAMYLCATSRPPSSEQYFGPGTRLTVT.

The chain uses TRBV11-2 and TRBJ2-1; TRBD2 matches 12 bases. Germline V gives CDR1 SGHAT, CDR2 FQNNGV. The CDR3 has 13 amino acids. The V gene end was trimmed by 9 bases and the J gene end by 5 bases; junction bases not matched to a gene: 2. The CDR3 DNA reads as TGTGCCAGTAGGACTAGCGGGAACAATGAGCAGTTCTTC. This codes for CASRTSGNNEQFF.

Only a few counts were recorded for this clone. V is TRBV25-1 and J is TRBJ1-2, with D possibly TRBD1 on 6 matching bases. V lost 7 bases to trimming and J lost 6 bases, with 12 bases between them. This CDR3 has 12 residues. Per germline, CDR1 MGHDK and CDR2 SYGVNS. CDR3 DNA: TGTGCCAGCAACAGGGCAGGGGATGGCTACACCTTC. Protein sequence: CASNRAGDGYTF.